This TCR beta chain was retrieved from a study of T cell repertoires in cytomegalovirus infection. Per germline, CDR1 SGHTA and CDR2 FQGNSA. This CDR3 region has 16 residues. Trimming took 5 bases from V and 4 from J; bases not matched to a gene: 10. Each CDR3 protein is one row after TCRdb ran MiXCR on the reads. The repertoire holds hundreds of thousands of distinct CDR3 sequences, with approximately 32% as singletons. This clonotype was observed at least ten times. The antigen remains undetermined. This rearrangement joins TRBV7-2 to TRBJ2-3, with TRBD1 matching over 9 bases. The sequence was obtained from a human donor in good health (CMV status not recorded). Some clones in this sample may be carry-over from other donors' samples. The sequencing used cultured CD8+ T cells from PBMCs, collected from culture after CMV antigen stimulation. CDR3 nucleotide sequence: TGTGCCAGCAGCACTAGGTGGGGACAGGGAGCAGATACGCAGTATTTT. Protein: CASSTRWGQGADTQYF.